There are many counts of the clone carrying this T cell receptor (beta chain). RNA transcripts served as the template for amplifying TCR beta CDR3 regions. A set of HTBI primers served as the primers for a first-round RT-PCR of the TCR CDR3. Via MiXCR, TCRdb re-called the multiplex PCR reads, giving one row per CDR3 protein. The sample has approximately 640,000 distinct CDR3 sequences, 15% to 20% seen once. V dropped 6 bases and J dropped 8; count of bases not matched to a gene: 9. The CDR3 runs to 13 residues. The germline V gene has CDR1 MDHEN and CDR2 SYDVKM. These data are taken from a study of T cells in Graves' hyperthyroidism and ophthalmopathy. Patients with uncontrolled infections, other autoimmune diseases, pregnancy or lactation were excluded.

The chain joins TRBV28 to TRBJ1-2; 7 positions agree with TRBD1. The receptor was isolated from a woman aged 30 to 39 with Graves' hyperthyroidism. The source material was blood. The CDR3 DNA reads TGTGCCAGCAGGGGTACAGGGGTGATAGGCTACACCTTC. This sequence encodes CASRGTGVIGYTF.